The TCR beta chain described here comes from a study of control samples from healthy donors and cancer patients (dated by TCRdb to 2019 to 2021). Library construction relied on the immunoSEQ multiplex PCR assay. This immuneACCESS table, as held by TCRdb, lists in-frame sequences with V and J called but not all clones. Of the missing ones, under half trace to an unresolved V gene in checked studies; the others have no known cause. The sample yields 150,000 or so clones; 93% were counted once. The ten largest clones represent around 2.2% of the sample. Notes on this clone: Its antigen is still unknown. No much larger clone is present one base from it, and per-base qualities are unavailable.

The CDR3 contains 15 residues, cysteine and phenylalanine counted. This entry keeps only the CDR3 DNA: 45 bases, framed from base 1. The CDR1 and CDR2 encoded by the germline V gene are KGHSH and LQKENI. The junction shows trimming of 0 bases on V and 5 bases on J, plus 10 bases between the germline ends. The receptor's source is a man aged 50 or older in good health. What was sequenced was blood. This receptor chain uses TRBV18 and TRBJ2-2, with no confidently assigned D gene. The DNA sequence is as follows: TGTGCCAGCTCACCACCCACGGCAGCAACCGGGGAGCTGTTTTTT. It is translated as CASSPPTAATGELFF.